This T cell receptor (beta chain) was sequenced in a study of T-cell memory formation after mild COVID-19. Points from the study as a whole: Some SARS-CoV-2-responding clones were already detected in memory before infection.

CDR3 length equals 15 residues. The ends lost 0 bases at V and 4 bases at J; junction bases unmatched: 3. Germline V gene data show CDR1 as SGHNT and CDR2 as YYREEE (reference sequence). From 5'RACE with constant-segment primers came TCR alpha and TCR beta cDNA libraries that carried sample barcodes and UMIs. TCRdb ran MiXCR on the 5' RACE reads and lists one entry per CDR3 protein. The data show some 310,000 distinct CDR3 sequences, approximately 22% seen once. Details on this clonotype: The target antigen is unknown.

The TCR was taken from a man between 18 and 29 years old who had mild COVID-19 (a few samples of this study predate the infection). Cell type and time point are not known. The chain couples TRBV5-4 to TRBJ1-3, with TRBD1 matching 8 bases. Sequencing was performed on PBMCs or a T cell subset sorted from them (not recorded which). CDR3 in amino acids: CASSLEQGAGNTIYF. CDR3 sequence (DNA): TGTGCCAGCAGCTTGGAGCAGGGGGCCGGAAACACCATATATTTT.